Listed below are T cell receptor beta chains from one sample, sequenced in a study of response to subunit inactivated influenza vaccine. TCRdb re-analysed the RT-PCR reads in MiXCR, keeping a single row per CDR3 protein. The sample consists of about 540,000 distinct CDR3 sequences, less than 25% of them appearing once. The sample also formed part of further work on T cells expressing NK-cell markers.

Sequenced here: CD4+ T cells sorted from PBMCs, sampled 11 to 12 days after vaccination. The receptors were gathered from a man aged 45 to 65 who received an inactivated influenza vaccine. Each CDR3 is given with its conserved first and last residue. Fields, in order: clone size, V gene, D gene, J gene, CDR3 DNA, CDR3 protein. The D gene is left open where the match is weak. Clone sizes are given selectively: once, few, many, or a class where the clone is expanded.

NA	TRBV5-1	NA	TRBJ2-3	TGCGCCAGCAGCCCCTCGCCGGGGTTCACAGATACGCAGTATTTT	CASSPSPGFTDTQYF
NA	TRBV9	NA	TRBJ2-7	TGTGCCAGCAGCGTACTGAACGGGGAGGAGCAGTACTTC	CASSVLNGEEQYF
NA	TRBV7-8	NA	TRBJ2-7	TGTGCCAGCAGCTTGTCAAGGAAGACCTACGAGCAGTACTTC	CASSLSRKTYEQYF
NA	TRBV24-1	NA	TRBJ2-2	TGTGCCACCGAGCCGCGTGGTGTTGGCACCGGGGAGCTGTTTTTT	CATEPRGVGTGELFF
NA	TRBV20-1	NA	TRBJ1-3	TGCAGTGCTAGTGTTCCGCGTCTCGGAAACACCATATATTTT	CSASVPRLGNTIYF
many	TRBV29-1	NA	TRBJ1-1	TGCAGCGTTGATTTAGGGAACACTGAAGCTTTCTTT	CSVDLGNTEAFF
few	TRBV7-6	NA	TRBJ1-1	TGTGCCAGCAGCACACTGGGTAGAACGAACACTGAAGCTTTCTTT	CASSTLGRTNTEAFF
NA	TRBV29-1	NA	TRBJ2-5	TGCAGCGTCTGGCAGAGCCAAGAGACCCAGTACTTC	CSVWQSQETQYF
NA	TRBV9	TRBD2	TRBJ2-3	TGTGCCAGCAGCGTAAAGGCCCTAGCGGGGGGCACAGATACGCAGTATTTT	CASSVKALAGGTDTQYF
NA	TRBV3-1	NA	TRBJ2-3	TGTGCCAGCGGTCCGGGCGGCTCGGCCACAGATACGCAGTATTTT	CASGPGGSATDTQYF
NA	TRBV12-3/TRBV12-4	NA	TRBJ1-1	TGTGCCACCACCCCCGGCAGTACGAACACTGAAGCTTTCTTT	CATTPGSTNTEAFF
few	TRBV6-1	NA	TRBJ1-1	TGTGCCAGCAGTGGGCAGAGAGTGAACACTGAAGCTTTCTTT	CASSGQRVNTEAFF
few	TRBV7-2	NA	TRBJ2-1	TGTGCCAGCACCCCGGGTAACTACAATGAGCAGTTCTTC	CASTPGNYNEQFF
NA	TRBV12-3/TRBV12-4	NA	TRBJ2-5	TGTGCCAGCAGGTCTGGAGGATTTCAAGAGACCCAGTACTTC	CASRSGGFQETQYF
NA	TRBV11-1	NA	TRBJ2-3	TGTGCCAGCAGCCCCCCCGGTTTTTCTAGTGTCACCTCAGATACGCAGTATTTT	CASSPPGFSSVTSDTQYF
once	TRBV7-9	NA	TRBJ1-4	TGTGCCAGCAGCTTAGCGGCCGGGAAGGAAGAAAAACTGTTTTTT	CASSLAAGKEEKLFF
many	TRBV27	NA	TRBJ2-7	TGTGCCAGCAGTCCACAACGGCCCGGGACACCTTACTCCTACGAGCAGTACTTC	CASSPQRPGTPYSYEQYF
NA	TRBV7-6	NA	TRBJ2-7	TGTGCCAGCAGCTTATCGAGATTCTACGAGCAGTACTTC	CASSLSRFYEQYF
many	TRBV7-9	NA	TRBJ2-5	TGTGCCAGCTCGCGGGGTCAAGAGACCCAGTACTTC	CASSRGQETQYF
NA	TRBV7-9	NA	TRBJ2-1	TGTGCCGGCAGCTTAGTGCCAGGCGCCCTTTCCTACAATGAGCAGTTCTTC	CAGSLVPGALSYNEQFF
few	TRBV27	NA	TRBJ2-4	TGTGCCAGCAGTTTAGGGGTCCCAATGACGACCAAAAACATTCAGTACTTC	CASSLGVPMTTKNIQYF
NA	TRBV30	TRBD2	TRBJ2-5	TGTGCCTGGATTGCTAGCGGGGGGGCGGGAACTGAGACCCAGTACTTC	CAWIASGGAGTETQYF
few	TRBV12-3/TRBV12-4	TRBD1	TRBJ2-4	TGTGCCAGCAGTTTAAGGGGGCGCGTCAAAAACATTCAGTACTTC	CASSLRGRVKNIQYF
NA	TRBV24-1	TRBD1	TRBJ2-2	TGTGCCACCAGTGAACGGACAGGGGATCTTGGCACCGGGGAGCTGTTTTTT	CATSERTGDLGTGELFF
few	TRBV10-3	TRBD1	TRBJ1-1	TGTGCCATCAGCAGAAAACAGGGGGACACTGAAGCTTTCTTT	CAISRKQGDTEAFF
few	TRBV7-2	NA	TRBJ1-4	TGTGCCAGCAGCTTAGTCCGGGAGCAAAATGAAAAACTGTTTTTT	CASSLVREQNEKLFF
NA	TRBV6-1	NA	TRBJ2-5	TGTGCCAGCAGTGCCTGGGGCGGTCAAGAGACCCAGTACTTC	CASSAWGGQETQYF
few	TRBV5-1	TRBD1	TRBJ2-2	TGCGCCAGCAGCAACCCGGGACAGGGTAACACCGGGGAGCTGTTTTTT	CASSNPGQGNTGELFF
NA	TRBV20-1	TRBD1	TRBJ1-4	TGCAGTGCTTTGGACAGGGAGAGGGAAAAACTGTTTTTT	CSALDREREKLFF
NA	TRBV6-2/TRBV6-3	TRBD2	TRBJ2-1	TGTGCCAGCAGTTACTCGATACTCTCTAGCGGGCGGACTCACAATGAGCAGTTCTTC	CASSYSILSSGRTHNEQFF
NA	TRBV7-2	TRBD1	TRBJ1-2	TGTGCCAGCAGCCCGAGGGACAGGTCATTTGGCTACACCTTC	CASSPRDRSFGYTF
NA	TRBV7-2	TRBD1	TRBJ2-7	TGTGCCAGCAGCTTAAGCCTGGACAGGAATCAAGGGGAGCAGTACTTC	CASSLSLDRNQGEQYF
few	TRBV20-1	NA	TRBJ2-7	TGCAGTCCATCCCCTGTGGCCTACGAGCAGTACTTC	CSPSPVAYEQYF
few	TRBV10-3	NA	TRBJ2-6	TGTGCCATCAGTGAAATAACAGGGAGCGGGGCCAACGTCCTGACTTTC	CAISEITGSGANVLTF
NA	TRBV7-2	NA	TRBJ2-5	TGTGCCAGCAGCTTAGGGGCGCCAGAGACCCAGTACTTC	CASSLGAPETQYF
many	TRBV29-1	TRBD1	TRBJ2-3	TGCAGCGTTGAACCGAGACAGGGAATTGGCACAGATACGCAGTATTTT	CSVEPRQGIGTDTQYF
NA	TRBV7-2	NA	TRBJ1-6	TGTGCCAGCAGCTCTTCGGGGAGAGGTTCACCCCTCCACTTT	CASSSSGRGSPLHF
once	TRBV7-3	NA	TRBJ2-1	TGTGCCAGCAGCTCCCGGGTTGACAATGAGCAGTTCTTC	CASSSRVDNEQFF
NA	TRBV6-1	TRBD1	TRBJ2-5	TGTGCCAGCAAGGGACAGGGGTACGAGACCCAGTACTTC	CASKGQGYETQYF
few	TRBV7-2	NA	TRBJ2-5	TGTGCCAGCAGCTTAATGGCGGTTCCCCGGGAGACCCAGTACTTC	CASSLMAVPRETQYF
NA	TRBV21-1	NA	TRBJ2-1	TGTGCCAGCAGCAGCCCGGGTCTAGCGAGACTCTACAATGAGCAGTTCTTC	CASSSPGLARLYNEQFF
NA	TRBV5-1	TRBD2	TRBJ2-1	TGCGCCAGCAGCTACGAGCGGGGGCCGAACAATGAGCAGTTCTTC	CASSYERGPNNEQFF
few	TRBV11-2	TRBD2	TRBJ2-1	TGTGCCAGCAGCTTACGACTAGCGGGAATCGCCCGAACCAATGAGCAGTTCTTC	CASSLRLAGIARTNEQFF
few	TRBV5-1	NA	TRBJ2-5	TGCGCCAGCAGCTTGGCAGAGGCACAAGAGACCCAGTACTTC	CASSLAEAQETQYF
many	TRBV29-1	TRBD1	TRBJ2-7	TGCAGCGTTGAAGGGATTCCGGGACAGGGAACCTACGAGCAGTACTTC	CSVEGIPGQGTYEQYF